A single T cell receptor (beta chain) is shown here with its context. The CDR3 is made up of 15 amino acids. V lost 2 bases to trimming and J lost 0 bases, with 8 bases between them. The germline V gene has CDR1 KGHSH and CDR2 LQKENI. The data stem from a study of blood T cell repertoires in COVID-19. Produced via immunoSEQ multiplex PCR; TCRdb's table is partial and in-frame only. Altogether 90,000 to 150,000 clones are present, more than 80% being singletons, with the ten largest covering roughly 10%. The rearrangement joins TRBV18 to TRBJ1-3; D is unclear. Sequencing input: peripheral blood. The source of this sequence is a human donor in a cohort sampled during active COVID-19. The CDR3 DNA reads TGTGCCAGCTCACCAGGGCTCAGCTCTGGAAACACCATATATTTT. As protein: CASSPGLSSGNTIYF.